The present T cell receptor beta chain was sequenced within a study of blood T cell repertoires in COVID-19. Original handling: Amplification with reference gene primers provided the estimates of nucleated cell counts. Some clones are missing from TCRdb's copy, which holds only in-frame ones; the method was immunoSEQ multiplex PCR. V and J calls plus clone size are reproduced from that table; the DNA served to infer D and trimming. The sample lists a few hundred thousand clones; approximately 90% were seen once. The ends were cut back, 2 bases at V and 4 bases at J, with 10 bases in the middle. The CDR3 extends over 14 amino acids. In germline, CDR1 is SGHTA, CDR2 FQGNSA.

The TCR sequence derives from a woman in her forties or fifties with active or convalescent COVID-19. The sequenced material came from peripheral blood. The chain uses TRBV7-2 and TRBJ2-3; TRBD2 is a possible D gene (6 bases). The CDR3 DNA is TGTGCCAGCAGCTTATACGGGAGAGCAGATACGCAGTATTTT. Its protein product is CASSLYGRADTQYF.